The 32 T cell receptor beta chains in this list originate from one sample, sequenced in a study of response to subunit inactivated influenza vaccine. TCRdb re-derived calls from the RT-PCR reads in MiXCR, one entry per CDR3 protein. The table includes around 500,000 distinct CDR3 sequences, around 9.9% detected once. The specimen comprised PBMCs from blood, sampled more than 35 days after vaccination. All receptors come from a man aged 50 or older who received an inactivated influenza vaccine.

The V call is TRBV3-1, the J call TRBJ2-5; 8 bases line up with TRBD2. CDR1 and CDR2 from the germline V gene are LGHDT and YNNKEL (reference sequence). Trimming removed 4 bases from V and 6 bases from J; junction bases left unmatched: 16. CDR3 length equals 17 residues. CDR3: CASSPDLAAGGLQTQYF. The CDR3 DNA reads as TGTGCCAGCAGCCCTGACCTAGCGGCGGGAGGTTTACAGACCCAGTACTTC.

In this sample, this clonotype turned up a few times. The rearrangement uses TRBV7-9 and TRBJ1-4, with no clear D. V lost 3 bases and J lost 5, with 13 bases in between. The germline V gene encodes CDR1 SEHNR and CDR2 FQNEAQ (reference sequence). This CDR3 region has 15 residues. This CDR3 reads CASSLGRASNEKLFF. For the CDR3, the DNA is TGTGCCAGCAGCTTGGGTCGGGCCTCCAATGAAAAACTGTTTTTT.

The chain links TRBV7-9 to TRBJ2-1; 9 nucleotides agree with TRBD2. J lost 8 bases, V lost 5 bases, and 7 bases had no gene match. The CDR3 is 14 amino acids. Germline values: CDR1 SEHNR, CDR2 FQNEAQ (reference sequence). CDR3 residues: CASSPPGLAYEQFF. The CDR3, as DNA: TGTGCCAGCAGCCCTCCGGGACTAGCTTATGAGCAGTTCTTC.

This clonotype has a handful of counts. The chain has TRBV12-3 or TRBV12-4 and TRBJ1-6, with a tentative D call TRBD1 (6 bases). V was trimmed by 3 bases and J by 10 bases, leaving 10 bases between them. The CDR3 contains 13 residues. The CDR3 DNA reads TGTGCCAGCAGTTTCTGGGGGCACTCACCCCTCCACTTT. Residues: CASSFWGHSPLHF.

V and J are TRBV20-1 and TRBJ2-7; possible D gene TRBD1, 6 bases. V shed 6 bases and J shed 4 bases, with 19 bases lying between them. CDR3 length: 14 residues. Germline loops: CDR1 DFQATT, CDR2 SNEGSKA (reference sequence). This chain's CDR3 is CSAGYRESLYEQYF. The CDR3 region has the DNA TGCAGTGCCGGCTACAGGGAGTCTTTATACGAGCAGTACTTC.

V is TRBV6-6 and J is TRBJ2-3, with no clear D. CDR3 size: 12 residues. Trimming cost V 6 bases and J 1 base, with 5 bases left between them. The V gene's germline CDR1 is MNHNY and CDR2 SVGAGI (reference sequence). For the CDR3, the DNA is TGTGCCAGCAGGGCTCGCACAGATACGCAGTATTTT. The encoded protein is CASRARTDTQYF.

The table lists this clonotype with a few counts. This chain joins TRBV20-1 and TRBJ2-3; D gene uncertain. The V gene lost 6 bases and the J gene lost 1 base, with 14 bases spanning the gap. The CDR3 is made up of 14 amino acids. Germline V gene lookup returns CDR1 DFQATT and CDR2 SNEGSKA (reference sequence). The CDR3 DNA reads TGCAGTGCCTTAAAGGGTGGTGGCACAGATACGCAGTATTTT. Protein: CSALKGGGTDTQYF.

CDR3 in amino acids: CASSYPTAGVRGNEQFF. The CDR3 DNA reads TGTGCCAGCAGTTACCCGACAGCGGGAGTAAGGGGCAATGAGCAGTTCTTC. V and J are TRBV6-2 or TRBV6-3 and TRBJ2-1, with TRBD2 identical over 8 bases. After removal of 2 bases from V and 6 bases from J, the junction contained 12 bases not matched to a gene. This CDR3 region has 17 residues. The germline gives CDR1 MNHEY, CDR2 SVGEGT.

This chain uses TRBV4-3 with TRBJ2-7, with D perhaps matching TRBD1 or TRBD2 (5 bases each). Germline V CDR1 and CDR2: LGHNA, YSLEER. Between the trimmed V and J ends, which lost 0 bases and 0 bases, there was a span of 15 bases. The CDR3 consists of 17 residues. The CDR3 region has the DNA TGCGCCAGCAGCCAAGAGTTGGGACCGTCGAGCTCCTACGAGCAGTACTTC. Translated, it gives CASSQELGPSSSYEQYF.

This clonotype was counted between two and nine times. The J gene is TRBJ2-4, the V gene TRBV7-9; no definite D call. The germline CDR1 and CDR2 sequences are SEHNR and FQNEAQ (reference sequence). V lost 3 bases, J lost 3 bases, and 15 bases lay in between. CDR3 length: 16 residues. The CDR3, as DNA: TGTGCCAGCAGCTTGTCGGCAGGTCCCCTCAAAAACATTCAGTACTTC. This gives the protein CASSLSAGPLKNIQYF. Looking up the rest from reference TRBV7-9 and TRBJ2-4 gives the full variable domain: DTGVSQNPRHKITKRGQNVTFRCDPISEHNRLYWYRQTLGQGPEFLTYFQNEAQLEKSRLLSDRFSAERPKGSFSTLEIQRTEQGDSAMYLCASSLSAGPLKNIQYFGAGTRLSVL.

This clonotype was counted only a few times. CDR3 residues: CASSSHDLAKNIQYF. The CDR3 nucleotides read TGTGCCAGCAGCTCCCACGACTTAGCCAAAAACATTCAGTACTTC. The genes are TRBV7-9 and TRBJ2-4, with no clear D. The CDR3 spans 15 residues. Germline lookup yields CDR1 SEHNR and CDR2 FQNEAQ (reference sequence). V lost 4 bases, J lost 0 bases, and 10 bases lay in between.

This sequence joins TRBV5-1 and TRBJ2-6; 7 positions match TRBD1. The V segment lost 4 bases and the J segment 0 bases; nucleotides outside the gene matches: 10. Germline V gene data show CDR1 as SGHRS and CDR2 as YFSETQ. This CDR3 is built from 18 residues. The CDR3, as DNA: TGCGCCAGCAGCCTAGGACAGGCTCTTTCCTCTGGGGCCAACGTCCTGACTTTC. Translated, it gives CASSLGQALSSGANVLTF.

The table lists this clonotype with many counts. This chain uses TRBV7-2 with TRBJ2-3, with D uncertain. V was shortened by 0 bases and J by 0 bases, with 7 bases between the two germline ends. The germline CDR1 and CDR2 sequences are SGHTA and FQGNSA. CDR3 length: 15 amino acids. The CDR3: CASSLAGLSTDTQYF. The CDR3 bases are TGTGCCAGCAGCTTAGCAGGGCTCAGCACAGATACGCAGTATTTT.

This clonotype was seen at least ten times. The J gene is TRBJ2-5, the V gene TRBV7-2; D unclear. Germline CDR1 reads SGHTA; CDR2 reads FQGNSA. CDR3 length equals 14 residues. V was clipped by 5 bases and J by 5 bases, with 15 bases between them. CDR3 protein: CASSKYSLEETQYF. DNA for the CDR3: TGTGCCAGCAGCAAGTACAGCCTGGAGGAGACCCAGTACTTC.

The genes are TRBV29-1 and TRBJ2-3; TRBD1 matches 11 bases. J lost 3 bases, V lost 4 bases, and 3 bases had no gene match. The CDR3 runs 14 residues. In germline, CDR1 is SQVTM, CDR2 ANQGSEA. This CDR3 reads CSVARDRGTDTQYF. CDR3 nucleotides: TGCAGCGTTGCACGGGACAGGGGGACAGATACGCAGTATTTT.

This clonotype was seen ten or more times. The V call is TRBV20-1, the J call TRBJ2-5; weak D call: TRBD2 (6 bases). Germline CDR1 and CDR2: DFQATT and SNEGSKA (reference sequence). The length of the CDR3 is 13 residues. The V and J ends lost 5 bases and 2 bases respectively, with 12 bases between them. CDR3 sequence: CSAVEGSQETQYF. Written as DNA, the CDR3 is TGCAGTGCTGTGGAGGGGTCACAAGAGACCCAGTACTTC.

This clonotype was picked up a small number of times. The rearrangement links TRBV5-1 to TRBJ1-4; D unclear. The V end lost 0 bases, the J end lost 4 bases, and 13 bases lay between the germline ends. This CDR3 region has 16 residues. The germline V gene encodes CDR1 SGHRS and CDR2 YFSETQ. CDR3 sequence: CASSLAGGSLNEKLFF. The CDR3 nucleotides are TGCGCCAGCAGCTTGGCCGGAGGGTCCCTTAATGAAAAACTGTTTTTT.

This clonotype was seen more than once but under ten times. This chain joins TRBV7-8 and TRBJ2-3; D is unresolved. Per germline, CDR1 SGHVS and CDR2 FQNEAQ. The CDR3 covers 14 residues. The ends were cut back, 5 bases at V and 4 bases at J, with 13 bases in the middle. CDR3 DNA: TGTGCCAGCAGCCAAAAAAGGGTGGCAGATACGCAGTATTTT. Residues: CASSQKRVADTQYF.

The chain couples TRBV24-1 to TRBJ2-5; D gene unclear. Germline assignment: CDR1 KGHDR and CDR2 SFDVKD. V gave up 5 bases and J gave up 1 base, with 7 bases separating them. The length of the CDR3 is 13 residues. This CDR3 reads CATSAGPQETQYF. DNA of the CDR3: TGTGCCACCAGTGCCGGACCCCAAGAGACCCAGTACTTC.

There are a few counts of this clonotype. J is TRBJ1-1 and V is TRBV30; D is unclear. CDR3 length: 14 residues. The ends were cut back, 2 bases at V and 1 base at J, with 11 bases in the middle. Looked up from germline, CDR1 is GTSNPN and CDR2 is SVGIG (reference sequence). As DNA, the CDR3 is TGTGCCTGGAGTAGGCAGACGGCGAACACTGAAGCTTTCTTT. Amino acid sequence: CAWSRQTANTEAFF.

There are a few counts of this clonotype. This chain connects TRBV24-1 to TRBJ2-3; weak D call: TRBD1 (6 bases). The CDR3 runs to 13 residues. V lost 9 bases, J lost 3 bases, and 12 bases lay in between. Germline V gene sequence: CDR1 KGHDR, CDR2 SFDVKD. The DNA for the CDR3 is TGTGCCACCGCCCCCAGGGGTACAGATACGCAGTATTTT. As protein: CATAPRGTDTQYF.

The J gene is TRBJ2-7, the V gene TRBV5-1, with 7 bases that match TRBD1. The CDR3 spans 14 residues. The ends lost 4 bases at V and 4 bases at J; junction bases unmatched: 8. CDR1 is SGHRS and CDR2 is YFSETQ in the germline V gene. In nucleotides, the CDR3 is TGCGCCAGCAGCCGGGACAGAGAGGTATACGAGCAGTACTTC. Translated, it gives CASSRDREVYEQYF.

The chain links TRBV6-2 or TRBV6-3 to TRBJ2-7, with 9 bases aligning to TRBD2. CDR1 and CDR2 from the germline V gene are MNHEY and SVGEGT. This CDR3 has 20 amino acids. The junction had 21 bases not matched to a gene; V was cut back by 6 bases and J by 0 bases. The CDR3 here is CASRPHRRGTSLVHSYEQYF. The CDR3 DNA reads TGTGCCAGCAGACCCCACAGGAGGGGGACTAGCCTGGTACACTCCTACGAGCAGTACTTC.

The table lists this clonotype with a few counts. The chain employs TRBV20-1 and TRBJ2-1; D might be TRBD1 or TRBD2, each matching 5 bases. V was cut by 6 bases and J by 8 bases, with 14 bases left in between. This CDR3 has 12 residues. Looked up from germline, CDR1 is DFQATT and CDR2 is SNEGSKA (reference sequence). CDR3 sequence reads: CSARLARDEQFF. CDR3 nucleotides: TGCAGTGCCAGGCTAGCCAGGGATGAGCAGTTCTTC.

This clonotype was picked up a small number of times. The chain uses TRBV12-3 or TRBV12-4 and TRBJ1-4; D is unclear. The CDR3 sequence is 15 residues long. The germline V and J ends were trimmed by 1 base and 0 bases, with 6 bases remaining between them. Here the CDR3 reads CASSLGDSTNEKLFF. CDR3 DNA sequence: TGTGCCAGCAGTTTAGGGGATTCAACTAATGAAAAACTGTTTTTT.

This clonotype was seen many times. J is TRBJ2-2 and V is TRBV20-1, with D tentatively TRBD2 (7 bases). The length of the CDR3 is 14 residues. The germline V gene encodes CDR1 DFQATT and CDR2 SNEGSKA (reference sequence). V dropped 3 bases and J dropped 5 bases, with 13 bases sitting between them. The CDR3 here is CSASSGGLTGELFF. In DNA, the CDR3 is TGCAGTGCTAGTTCCGGGGGGCTTACCGGGGAGCTGTTTTTT.

In this sample, this clonotype turned up a few times. The chain links TRBV5-5 to TRBJ2-3; D is undetermined. CDR1 is SGHKS, CDR2 YYEKEE, per germline (reference sequence). The V end lost 1 base, the J end lost 6 bases, and 12 bases lay between the germline ends. This CDR3 region has 14 residues. CDR3 region: CASSLLVVWDTQYF. The CDR3 nucleotides read TGTGCCAGCAGCTTGTTGGTCGTATGGGATACGCAGTATTTT.

This clonotype was observed at least ten times. The rearrangement uses TRBV5-6 and TRBJ1-2; D might be TRBD1 (5 bases). Germline V gene sequence: CDR1 SGHDT, CDR2 YYEEEE. The CDR3 sequence is 16 residues long. Trimming removed 0 bases from V and 3 bases from J, with 15 bases in between. Written as DNA, the CDR3 is TGTGCCAGCAGCTTGGCCGGGACTGAATATGACTATGGCTACACCTTC. This gives the protein CASSLAGTEYDYGYTF.

The table lists this clonotype with a few counts. The DNA for the CDR3 is TGTGCCAGCAGCAAAGCCGGCGGCGGGCAAATCAAAAACATTCAGTACTTC. Translation gives CASSKAGGGQIKNIQYF. This sequence joins TRBV21-1 and TRBJ2-4; the D call TRBD2 from the table was never checked on the DNA. TRBV21-1 is deemed a pseudogene. CDR3 size: 17 residues.

Written as DNA, the CDR3 is TGCAGTGCTGGTCCCGGTAGGAGTGATACGCAGTATTTT. Protein product: CSAGPGRSDTQYF. The V gene is TRBV20-1, the J gene TRBJ2-3; no clear D gene. Trimming took 5 bases from V and 6 from J, leaving 15 bases between them. The germline gives CDR1 DFQATT, CDR2 SNEGSKA (reference sequence). This CDR3 is 13 amino acids long.

This clonotype came up many times. The chain couples TRBV6-2 or TRBV6-3 to TRBJ1-1, with no clear D. The CDR3 runs to 13 residues. The ends were cut back, 1 base at V and 5 bases at J, with 8 bases in the middle. Per the germline V gene, CDR1 is MNHEY and CDR2 is SVGEGT. The CDR3 DNA follows: TGTGCCAGCAGTTACTTCCCGGGGACTGAAGCTTTCTTT. This translates into CASSYFPGTEAFF.

The chain carries TRBV12-3 or TRBV12-4 and TRBJ2-7; 12 bases map to TRBD2. Trimming at V came to 6 bases and at J to 2 bases, leaving 5 bases not matched to a gene. This CDR3 has 15 residues. CDR3 nucleotides: TGTGCCAGCAGCTCTTCTAGCGGGGGGGCCTACGAGCAGTACTTC. Protein product: CASSSSSGGAYEQYF.